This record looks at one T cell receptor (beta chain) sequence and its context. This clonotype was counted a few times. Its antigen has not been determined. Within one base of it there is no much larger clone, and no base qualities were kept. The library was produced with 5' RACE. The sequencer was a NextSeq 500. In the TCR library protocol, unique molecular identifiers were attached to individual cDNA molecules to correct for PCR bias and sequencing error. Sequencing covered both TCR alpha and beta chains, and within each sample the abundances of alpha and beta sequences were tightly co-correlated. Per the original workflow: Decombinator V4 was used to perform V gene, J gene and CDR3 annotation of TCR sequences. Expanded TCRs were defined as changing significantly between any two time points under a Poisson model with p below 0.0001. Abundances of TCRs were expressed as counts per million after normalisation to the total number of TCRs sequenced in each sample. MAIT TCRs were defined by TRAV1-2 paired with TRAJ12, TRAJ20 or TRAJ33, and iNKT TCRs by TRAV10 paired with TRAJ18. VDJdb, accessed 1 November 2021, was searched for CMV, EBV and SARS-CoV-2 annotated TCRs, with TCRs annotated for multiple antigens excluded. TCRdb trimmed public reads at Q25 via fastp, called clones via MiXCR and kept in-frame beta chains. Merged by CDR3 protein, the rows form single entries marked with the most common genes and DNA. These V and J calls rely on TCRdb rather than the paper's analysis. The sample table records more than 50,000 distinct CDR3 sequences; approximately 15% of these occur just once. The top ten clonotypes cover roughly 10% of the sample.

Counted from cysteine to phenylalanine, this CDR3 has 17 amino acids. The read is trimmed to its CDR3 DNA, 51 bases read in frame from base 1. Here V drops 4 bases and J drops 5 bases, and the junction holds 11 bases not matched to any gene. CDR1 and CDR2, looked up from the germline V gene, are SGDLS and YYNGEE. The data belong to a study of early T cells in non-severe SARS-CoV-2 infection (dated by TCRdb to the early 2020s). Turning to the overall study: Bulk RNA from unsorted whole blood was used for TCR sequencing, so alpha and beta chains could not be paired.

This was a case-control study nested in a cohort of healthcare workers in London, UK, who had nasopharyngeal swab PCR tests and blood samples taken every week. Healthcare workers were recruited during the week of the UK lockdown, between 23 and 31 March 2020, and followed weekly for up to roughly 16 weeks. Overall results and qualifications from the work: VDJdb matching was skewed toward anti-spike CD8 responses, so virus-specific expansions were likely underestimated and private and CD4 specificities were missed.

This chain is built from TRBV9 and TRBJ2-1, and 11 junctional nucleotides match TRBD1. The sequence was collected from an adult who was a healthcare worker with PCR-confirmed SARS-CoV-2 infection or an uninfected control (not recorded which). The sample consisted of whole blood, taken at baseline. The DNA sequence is TGTGCCAGCAGCCCTGGGGGGACAGGGGGGCTCAACAATGAGCAGTTCTTC. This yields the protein CASSPGGTGGLNNEQFF.